Presented here are 24 T cell receptor beta chains from one specimen sequenced in a study of shared clonotypes between healthy human individuals. Clones were read by immunoSEQ multiplex PCR, and TCRdb kept only the in-frame ones, dropping some. The table includes about 500,000 clones, over 60% detected once. Sequencing input: PBMCs. The receptors derive from a woman in her 40s in good health. Some clones in this sample may be carry-over from other donors' samples.

The chain links TRBV11-1 to TRBJ1-1; a possible D gene is TRBD1 (5 bases). Germline V gene data show CDR1 as SGHAT and CDR2 as FQDESV (reference sequence). There are 13 residues in the CDR3. V was clipped by 1 base and J by 2 bases, with 5 bases between them. The CDR3 here is CASSLGGNTEAFF. The DNA of the CDR3 is TGTGCCAGCAGCTTAGGGGGCAACACTGAAGCTTTCTTT.

The CDR3 coding sequence is TGCAGTGCTAGAGGGTTAGGTGAGCAGTTCTTC. It specifies CSARGLGEQFF. The chain combines TRBV20-1 with TRBJ2-1; D is uncertain. The germline V gene encodes CDR1 DFQATT and CDR2 SNEGSKA (reference sequence). V lost 1 base to trimming and J lost 9 bases, with 7 bases between them. This CDR3 contains 11 residues.

With respect to this clone: A much larger clone is a single base away; this may be a read error. The chain links TRBV28 to TRBJ2-1; TRBD2 agrees at 7 bases. Losses at the gene ends were 10 bases for V and 8 bases for J; bases not matched to a gene: 5. CDR1 is MDHEN and CDR2 is SYDVKM in the germline V gene. This CDR3 spans 11 amino acids. CDR3 in DNA: TGTGCCACCGGGAGGTACGATGAGCAGTTCTTC. Amino acids: CATGRYDEQFF.

Points on this clone: It differs at one base from a far larger clone, so likely a read error. This CDR3 is also generated by other DNA sequences in the sample. The V gene is TRBV2, the J gene TRBJ1-5, with D possibly matching TRBD1 (6 bases). The CDR3 totals 13 residues. V was cut by 6 bases and J by 3 bases, with 9 bases left in between. Germline values: CDR1 SNHLY, CDR2 FYNNEI. The CDR3 DNA reads as TGTGCCAGCAGGGGGGACAACAATCAGCCCCAGCATTTT. Residues: CASRGDNNQPQHF.

A note on this clone: With only one base between it and a far larger clone, this is likely a read error. This chain joins TRBV10-3 and TRBJ2-7; 9 bases are shared with TRBD1. The CDR3 length is 13 residues. CDR1 is ENHRY and CDR2 is SYGVKD in the germline V gene. DNA for the CDR3: TGTCCCATCACGGGACAGGGTTTCTACGAGCAGTACTTC. This gives the protein CPITGQGFYEQYF.

CDR3 bases: TGTGCCAGCAGCTCGACTGGGACTAGCGGGAGGTTGGATGAGCAGTTCTTC. This gives the protein CASSSTGTSGRLDEQFF. This chain uses TRBV7-9 with TRBJ2-1, with 15 bases identical to TRBD2. Germline assignment: CDR1 SEHNR and CDR2 FQNEAQ (reference sequence). J lost 8 bases, V lost 4 bases, and 9 bases had no gene match. The CDR3 is 17 amino acids.

In its sample, this clone was seen once. The J gene is TRBJ2-1, the V gene TRBV30; a possible D gene is TRBD1 (6 bases). This CDR3 comprises 15 residues. The germline CDR1 and CDR2 sequences are GTSNPN and SVGIG (reference sequence). Trimming took 2 bases from V and 6 from J, leaving 17 bases between them. CDR3 loop: CAWSRRTPRGNEQFF. The CDR3 DNA sequence: TGTGCCTGGAGTAGGCGGACGCCCAGGGGCAATGAGCAGTTCTTC.

This clone was seen a single time. The rearrangement joins TRBV7-9 to TRBJ1-4; 7 nucleotides align to TRBD1. Looked up from germline, CDR1 is SEHNR and CDR2 is FQNEAQ (reference sequence). The ends lost 4 bases at V and 7 bases at J; junction bases unmatched: 6. The CDR3 covers 14 residues. CDR3 loop: CASSSGQAFEKLFF. Written as DNA, the CDR3 is TGTGCCAGCAGCTCCGGACAGGCTTTTGAAAAACTGTTTTTT.

The rearrangement joins TRBV5-1 to TRBJ2-1; perhaps TRBD1 as D (7 bases). This CDR3 has 14 amino acids. Trimming stripped 1 base from V and 9 bases from J, with 14 bases between. CDR1 is SGHRS and CDR2 is YFSETQ in the germline V gene. CDR3 amino acids: CASSLRLQGGEQFF. The CDR3 DNA reads as TGCGCCAGCAGCTTGAGGCTTCAGGGGGGTGAGCAGTTCTTC.

The chain links TRBV5-1 to TRBJ2-5, with 9 nucleotides matching TRBD2. Germline CDR1 reads SGHRS; CDR2 reads YFSETQ. V dropped 1 base and J dropped 5; count of bases not matched to a gene: 6. This CDR3 is built from 15 residues. The CDR3 sequence: CASSLFGSGSETQYF. CDR3 coding DNA: TGCGCCAGCAGCTTGTTTGGTAGCGGGAGTGAGACCCAGTACTTC.

The chain recombines TRBV7-9 with TRBJ2-1; 12 positions agree with TRBD2. Germline-derived CDR1 and CDR2 are SEHNR and FQNEAQ (reference sequence). CDR3 length: 15 amino acids. The ends lost 5 bases at V and 5 bases at J; junction bases unmatched: 4. In DNA form, the CDR3 reads TGTGCCAGCAGCCCCCCTAGCGGGAGGGACAATGAGCAGTTCTTC. Translated, it gives CASSPPSGRDNEQFF.

The CDR3 spells CASSPGQGIMNTEAFF. The CDR3 nucleotides are TGTGCCAGCAGTCCGGGACAGGGAATCATGAACACTGAAGCTTTCTTT. The rearrangement joins TRBV6-6 to TRBJ1-1; 9 nucleotides agree with TRBD1. This CDR3 has 16 residues. J gave up 0 bases and V 5 bases, and 7 bases lay outside the gene matches. Germline V lookup: CDR1 MNHNY, CDR2 SVGAGI (reference sequence).

The chain has TRBV5-1 and TRBJ2-2; 8 bases fit TRBD1. Germline V gene sequence: CDR1 SGHRS, CDR2 YFSETQ. CDR3 length: 18 amino acids. V lost 0 bases, J lost 7 bases, and 14 bases stayed unmatched. CDR3 sequence (DNA): TGCGCCAGCAGCTTGGCTTTCTCGTCCAGGGGGCTTGGCGGGGAGCTGTTTTTT. This gives the protein CASSLAFSSRGLGGELFF.

This clone was seen a handful of times. Germline and junction disagree at one end, which may indicate a read error. The genes are TRBV7-3 and TRBJ1-4; 7 bases fit TRBD1. The CDR3 runs 12 residues. Germline V gene sequence: CDR1 SGHTA, CDR2 FQGTGA. The CDR3 nucleotides are TGTGCCAGCAGCACCCGGGACAGCCCATGGGATTTT. Protein: CASSTRDSPWDF.

The chain joins TRBV5-1 to TRBJ2-7; 11 positions agree with TRBD1. Germline V gives CDR1 SGHRS, CDR2 YFSETQ. The junction had 12 bases not matched to a gene; V was cut back by 4 bases and J by 6 bases. The CDR3 covers 16 residues. CDR3 residues: CASSKAPGQGGSEQYF. The CDR3 DNA sequence: TGCGCCAGCAGCAAGGCCCCGGGACAGGGGGGTTCCGAGCAGTACTTC. Full variable domain (remainder filled in from reference TRBV5-1 and TRBJ2-7): KAGVTQTPRYLIKTRGQQVTLSCSPISGHRSVSWYQQTPGQGLQFLFEYFSETQRNKGNFPGRFSGRQFSNSRSEMNVSTLELGDSALYLCASSKAPGQGGSEQYFGPGTRLTVT.

V and J are TRBV6-5 and TRBJ2-7; D might be TRBD1 (6 bases). Germline V gives CDR1 MNHEY, CDR2 SVGAGI. The V gene lost 0 bases and the J gene lost 2 bases, with 11 bases spanning the gap. The CDR3 spans 15 residues. CDR3 region: CASSYSIDRTYEQYF. The CDR3 nucleotides read TGTGCCAGCAGTTACTCGATCGACAGGACCTACGAGCAGTACTTC.

The chain employs TRBV6-4 and TRBJ1-2; the D gene is possibly TRBD1 (6 bases). V lost 5 bases, J lost 8 bases, and 15 bases lay in between. The CDR3 has 13 residues. CDR1 is MRHNA and CDR2 is SNTAGT in the germline V gene. The CDR3 DNA sequence: TGTGCCAGCAGTCCGGCCCAGGGGTTAGGCTACACCTTC. It translates to CASSPAQGLGYTF.

The chain combines TRBV15 with TRBJ2-3, with TRBD2 matching over 12 bases. Germline V CDR1 and CDR2: LNHNV, YYDKDF (reference sequence). The V and J ends lost 1 base and 5 bases, in that order; junction bases with no gene match: 4. There are 16 residues in the CDR3. Here the CDR3 reads CATSRAGGLAGDTQYF. CDR3 in DNA: TGTGCCACCAGCAGAGCAGGGGGACTAGCGGGAGATACGCAGTATTTT.

This clone was counted a few times. This chain joins TRBV27 and TRBJ2-3, with D possibly TRBD1 on 6 matching bases. The CDR3 sequence is 16 residues long. Germline V CDR1 and CDR2: MNHEY, SMNVEV (reference sequence). V lost 6 bases and J lost 2, with 18 bases in between. The CDR3 DNA is TGTGCCAGCAGCCGCCCGACAGGTCGTTTCACAGATACGCAGTATTTT. It specifies CASSRPTGRFTDTQYF.

The chain has TRBV10-3 and TRBJ1-5; D gene ambiguous. The CDR3 is made up of 14 amino acids. The ends were cut back, 0 bases at V and 9 bases at J, with 12 bases in the middle. Germline CDR1 reads ENHRY; CDR2 reads SYGVKD. The CDR3 DNA follows: TGTGCCATCAGTGAGTCGAGGCAAGGCCTGCCCCAGCATTTT. This translates into CAISESRQGLPQHF.

The V call is TRBV5-6, the J call TRBJ1-2; D ambiguous. Trimming shortened V by 1 base and J by 6 bases, and 7 bases separated the two germline ends. The CDR3 runs to 12 residues. Germline V gene data show CDR1 as SGHDT and CDR2 as YYEEEE. The CDR3 sequence: CASSLSGDGYTF. CDR3 in DNA: TGTGCCAGCAGCTTGTCTGGGGATGGCTACACCTTC.

This chain uses TRBV6-1 with TRBJ1-2; D uncertain. Germline V CDR1 and CDR2: MNHNS, SASEGT. Between the trimmed V and J ends, which lost 4 bases and 3 bases, there was a span of 9 bases. This CDR3 region has 13 residues. The CDR3 DNA reads TGTGCCAGCAGTGGGTCTCAATACTATGGCTACACCTTC. Its translation: CASSGSQYYGYTF.

The chain employs TRBV5-6 and TRBJ2-7; D is ambiguous. The V gene lost 2 bases and the J gene lost 1 base, with 7 bases spanning the gap. Germline-derived CDR1 and CDR2 are SGHDT and YYEEEE. This CDR3 has 13 amino acids. The CDR3 DNA sequence: TGTGCCAGCAGCTTCAGCAGTTCCTACGAGCAGTACTTC. Protein: CASSFSSSYEQYF. The complete variable domain, with remaining parts taken from reference TRBV5-6 and TRBJ2-7, reads DAGVTQSPTHLIKTRGQQVTLRCSPKSGHDTVSWYQQALGQGPQFIFQYYEEEERQRGNFPDRFSGHQFPNYSSELNVNALLLGDSALYLCASSFSSSYEQYFGPGTRLTVT.

The gene calls are TRBV5-1 and TRBJ2-1; D is perhaps TRBD2 (6 bases). V was clipped by 3 bases and J by 10 bases, with 20 bases between them. Germline V gene data show CDR1 as SGHRS and CDR2 as YFSETQ. The CDR3 has 15 residues. This chain's CDR3 is CASSWTGTLLREQFF. CDR3 DNA sequence: TGCGCCAGCAGCTGGACCGGGACTCTCCTCCGGGAGCAGTTCTTC.